This TCR beta chain was captured by sequencing in a study of blood T cell repertoires in COVID-19. Whole-study context: From the United States, Italy and Spain came samples of acute and convalescent COVID-19. T cells, B-cell-depleted T cells, or PBMCs provided the cDNA or gDNA that served as material.

Original analysis: Reference gene primer amplification gave estimated nucleated cell counts. Profiled with immunoSEQ multiplex PCR; TCRdb holds only in-frame clones, not every one. V and J calls and clone size are as listed in that table; D and trimming were resolved from the DNA. The profile shows around 300,000 clones, about 90% of them singletons. The ends lost 5 bases at V and 1 base at J; junction bases unmatched: 4. This CDR3 comprises 15 residues. Germline V lookup: CDR1 MNHEY, CDR2 SVGAGI. The sequence derives from a woman aged 25 to 39 who had recovered from COVID-19. This chain connects TRBV6-5 to TRBJ2-2; 7 nucleotides match TRBD1. Input material: peripheral blood. The DNA of the CDR3 is TGTGCCAGCAGTCCCTGGACAGGGAACACCGGGGAGCTGTTTTTT. Translation: CASSPWTGNTGELFF.